The source of this TCR beta chain is a study of Graves' ophthalmopathy and Graves' hyperthyroidism. Study as a whole: Untreated patients at initial diagnosis provided peripheral blood. Whole-study results and caveats: Among thyroid clonotypes expanded above 0.001 frequency, most also appeared in blood.

Patients were left out if they had other autoimmune diseases, uncontrolled infections, pregnancy or lactation. Orbital computed tomography, thyroid ultrasound, TRAb, serum thyroxine and clinical symptoms formed the basis of diagnosis. RNA transcripts yielded amplified TCR beta CDR3 regions. Second-round multiplex PCR came after a first-round RT-PCR that employed HTBI primers. TCRdb processed the multiplex PCR reads anew with MiXCR; each CDR3 protein has one entry. The repertoire holds over 650,000 distinct CDR3 sequences, over 40% seen once, with more than 3% in the top ten. This clonotype was recorded at least ten times. Its antigen is as yet unknown. Looked up from germline, CDR1 is SNHLY and CDR2 is FYNNEI. This CDR3 is built from 11 residues. Trimming left V 3 bases short and J 4 bases short, with 3 bases between.

This sequence was found in an adult man with Graves' ophthalmopathy. Sequenced material: peripheral blood. The rearrangement uses TRBV2 and TRBJ1-2; the D is unclear. CDR3 in amino acids: CASSDPYGYTF. In nucleotides, the CDR3 is TGTGCCAGCAGTGATCCCTATGGCTACACCTTC.